A selection of T cell receptor beta chains follows, all from one sample in a study of naive and memory T cell subsets. TCRdb re-called the UMI-ligation and nested PCR reads with MiXCR, one entry per CDR3 protein. The sample comprises approximately 140,000 distinct CDR3 sequences, about 20% of which are singletons, and roughly 0.1% rests with the top ten. Specimen: naive CD4+ T cells from blood. The receptors shown here come from a human donor in good health. The CDR3 runs from the conserved cysteine through the conserved F or W. D genes are given only for firm matches. Expanded clones are given a class, and other clones once, few, many or no size at all.

CDR3aa	CDR3nt	abundance	v_gene	j_gene	d_gene
CSVSGRAIDTQYF	TGCAGCGTAAGCGGGAGGGCCATAGATACGCAGTATTTT	many	TRBV29-1	TRBJ2-3	TRBD2
CASSLVTGTQYF	TGTGCCAGCAGCTTAGTAACAGGAACCCAGTACTTC	.	TRBV7-2	TRBJ2-5	.
CASSLADRPAGGYTF	TGTGCCAGCAGCTTAGCCGACAGGCCGGCTGGTGGCTACACCTTC	.	TRBV7-9	TRBJ1-2	.
CASSFSGGGWQGETQYF	TGTGCCAGCAGCTTCTCTGGTGGGGGTTGGCAGGGGGAGACCCAGTACTTC	.	TRBV5-4	TRBJ2-5	.
CASSVFLIAGPGEQYF	TGTGCCAGCAGCGTCTTCTTAATAGCGGGACCGGGCGAGCAGTACTTC	few	TRBV9	TRBJ2-7	TRBD2
CASGQSSYNEQFF	TGTGCCAGCGGACAGAGCTCCTACAATGAGCAGTTCTTC	few	TRBV27	TRBJ2-1	.
CASSQVNIQYF	TGTGCCAGCAGCCAAGTAAACATTCAGTACTTC	many	TRBV3-1	TRBJ2-4	.
CASSESPGQGADTQYF	TGTGCCAGCAGTGAATCCCCGGGACAGGGGGCAGATACGCAGTATTTT	.	TRBV2	TRBJ2-3	TRBD1
CASSPWASGRLGEQFF	TGTGCCAGCAGTCCCTGGGCTAGCGGGAGGCTTGGTGAGCAGTTCTTC	.	TRBV2	TRBJ2-1	TRBD2
CASSSGSVGTEEQFF	TGTGCCAGCAGCTCTGGCAGTGTGGGGACAGAGGAGCAGTTCTTC	.	TRBV7-6	TRBJ2-1	TRBD1
CASRLRSGGTGANVLTF	TGTGCCAGCAGGCTACGTTCGGGGGGCACTGGGGCCAACGTCCTGACTTTC	once	TRBV6-5	TRBJ2-6	.
CSVDKVGTEAFF	TGCAGCGTTGACAAGGTTGGCACTGAAGCTTTCTTT	.	TRBV29-1	TRBJ1-1	.
CASKLGGRTGELFF	TGTGCCAGCAAATTGGGGGGGAGGACCGGGGAGCTGTTTTTT	few	TRBV28	TRBJ2-2	TRBD2
CASSSPLGGYGYTF	TGTGCCAGCAGCTCCCCGCTGGGGGGATATGGCTACACCTTC	.	TRBV11-2	TRBJ1-2	.